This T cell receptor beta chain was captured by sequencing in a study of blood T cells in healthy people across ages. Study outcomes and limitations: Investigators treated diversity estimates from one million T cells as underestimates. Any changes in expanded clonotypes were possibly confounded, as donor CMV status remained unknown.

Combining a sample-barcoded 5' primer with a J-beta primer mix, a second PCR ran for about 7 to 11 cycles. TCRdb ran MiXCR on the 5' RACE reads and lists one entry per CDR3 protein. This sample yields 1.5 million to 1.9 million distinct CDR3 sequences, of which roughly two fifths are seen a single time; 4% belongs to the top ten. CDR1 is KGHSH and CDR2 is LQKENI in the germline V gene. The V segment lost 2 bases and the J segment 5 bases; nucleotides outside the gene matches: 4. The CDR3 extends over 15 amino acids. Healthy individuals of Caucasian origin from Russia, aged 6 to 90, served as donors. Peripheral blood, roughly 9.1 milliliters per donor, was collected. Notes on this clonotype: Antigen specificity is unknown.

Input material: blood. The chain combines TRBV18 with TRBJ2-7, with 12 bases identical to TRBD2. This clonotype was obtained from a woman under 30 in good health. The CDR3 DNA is TGTGCCAGCTCACCAACTAGCGGGGGGCAAAACGAGCAGTACTTC. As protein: CASSPTSGGQNEQYF.